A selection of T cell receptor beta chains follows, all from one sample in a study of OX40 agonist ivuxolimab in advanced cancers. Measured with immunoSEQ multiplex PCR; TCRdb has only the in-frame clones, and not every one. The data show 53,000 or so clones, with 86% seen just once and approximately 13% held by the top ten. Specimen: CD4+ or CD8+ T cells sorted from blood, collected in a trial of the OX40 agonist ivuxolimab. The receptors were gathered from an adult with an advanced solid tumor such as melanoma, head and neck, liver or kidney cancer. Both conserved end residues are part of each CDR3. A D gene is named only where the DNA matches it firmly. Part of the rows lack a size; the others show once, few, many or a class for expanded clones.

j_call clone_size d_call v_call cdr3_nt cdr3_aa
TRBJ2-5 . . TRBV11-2 TGTGCCAGCAGCTTATCCACGTTCCAAGAGACCCAGTACTTC CASSLSTFQETQYF
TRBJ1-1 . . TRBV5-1 TGCGCCAGCAGCTTGGAGGTGGGGAACACTGAAGCTTTCTTT CASSLEVGNTEAFF
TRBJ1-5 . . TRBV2 TGTGCCAGCAGTGAAGTATTGTTTCAGCCCCAGCATTTT CASSEVLFQPQHF
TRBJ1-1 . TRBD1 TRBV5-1 TGCGCCAGCAGCCCAGACAGGGGGAACACTGAAGCTTTCTTT CASSPDRGNTEAFF
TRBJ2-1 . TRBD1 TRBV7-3 TGTGCCAGCAGCTTAATGGGGACAGGGATGATCAATGAGCAGTTCTTC CASSLMGTGMINEQFF
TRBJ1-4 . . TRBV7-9 TGTGCCAGCAGCTTACAGGGAGTTAATGAAAAACTGTTTTTT CASSLQGVNEKLFF
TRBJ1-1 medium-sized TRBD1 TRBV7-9 TGTGCCAGCAGCCGGACAGGCATGAACACTGAAGCTTTCTTT CASSRTGMNTEAFF
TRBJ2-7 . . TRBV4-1 TGCGCCAGCAGCCTTTACACCGGTGGCTCCTACGAGCAGTACTTC CASSLYTGGSYEQYF
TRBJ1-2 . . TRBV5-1 TGCGCCAGCAGCTTGACTTCAAACCCGGACTATGGCTACACCTTC CASSLTSNPDYGYTF
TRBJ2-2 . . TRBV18 TGTGCCAGCTCACGTCAGGGGTATGGCGGGGAGCTGTTTTTT CASSRQGYGGELFF
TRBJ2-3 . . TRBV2 TGTGCCAGCAGTGGAGGGCTCGTCGGGACTGGGGACGATACGCAGTATTTT CASSGGLVGTGDDTQYF
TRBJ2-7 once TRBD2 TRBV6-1 TGTGCCAGCAGACTAGCGGACTCCTACGAGCAGTACTTC CASRLADSYEQYF
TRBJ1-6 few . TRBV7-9 TGTGCCAGCAGCTTCCTAGGTCCTAATTCACCCCTCCACTTT CASSFLGPNSPLHF
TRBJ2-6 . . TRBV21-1 TGTGCCAGCAGCAAAGGGACGGCACGGGGCACTGGGGCCAACGTCCTGACTTTC CASSKGTARGTGANVLTF
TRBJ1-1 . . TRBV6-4 TGTGCCAGCAGCGCGGGGCAGAACACTGAAGCTTTCTTT CASSAGQNTEAFF
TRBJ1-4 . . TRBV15 TGTGCCACCAGCAGAGTTCGCGGCTATAATGAAAAACTGTTTTTT CATSRVRGYNEKLFF
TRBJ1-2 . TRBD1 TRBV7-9 TGTGCCAGCAGCGGACAACAGGGGGCGTATGGCTACACCTTC CASSGQQGAYGYTF
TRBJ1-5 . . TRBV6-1 TGTGCCAGCAGCCCTCCAGGATTCAATCAGCCCCAGCATTTT CASSPPGFNQPQHF
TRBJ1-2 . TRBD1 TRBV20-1 TGCAGTCCCTGGACAGGGGGTGGCTACACCTTC CSPWTGGGYTF
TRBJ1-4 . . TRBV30 TGTGCCTGGAGTGTGGGGGGGGTCAGTGAAAAACTGTTTTTT CAWSVGGVSEKLFF
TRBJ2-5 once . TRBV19 TGTGCCAGTAGTAAGAAGGGGGTTGAGACCCAGTACTTC CASSKKGVETQYF
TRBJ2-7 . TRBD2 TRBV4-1 TGCGCCAGCAGCCAATCTTCGGGGGCGGGAGGGCTATACGAGCAGTACTTC CASSQSSGAGGLYEQYF
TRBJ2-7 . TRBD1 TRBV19 TGTGCCAGTCAGGACAGGGGGGACTACGAGCAGTACTTC CASQDRGDYEQYF
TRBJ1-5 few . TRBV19 TGTGCCAGTAGTCCAGACAGTAGCAATCAGCCCCAGCATTTT CASSPDSSNQPQHF
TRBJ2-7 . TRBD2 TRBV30 TGTGCCGGAAGGACTAGCGGGAGGGCCAGGGTCTACGAGCAGTACTTC CAGRTSGRARVYEQYF
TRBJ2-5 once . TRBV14 TGTGCCAGCAGCCAAGATTTGGGAGAGACCCAGTACTTC CASSQDLGETQYF
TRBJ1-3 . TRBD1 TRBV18 TGTGCCAGCTCACGGGAGACCGGGACAGGGAAATATTTT CASSRETGTGKYF
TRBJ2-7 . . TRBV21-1 TGTGCCAGCAGCAAAAGACTGGACAGGTCAAACTACGAGCAGTACTTC CASSKRLDRSNYEQYF
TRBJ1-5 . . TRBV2 TGTGCCAGCAGGCACAGGGTTATCAGCCCCCAGCATTTT CASRHRVISPQHF